This T cell receptor beta chain was documented in a study of T cells in Graves' hyperthyroidism and ophthalmopathy. At least ten counts were recorded for this clonotype. Its specificity is not known. Trimming left V 1 base short and J 3 bases short, with 10 bases between. The CDR3 totals 14 residues. Germline CDR1 SGHNT, CDR2 YENEEA. General study findings and limits: It was a median around 6 months before onset that the model predicted ophthalmopathy.

Authors of the study amplified TCR beta CDR3 regions from RNA transcripts. An initial round of RT-PCR targeting the TCR CDR3 relied on the HTBI primer set. TCRdb reanalysed the multiplex PCR reads using MiXCR and keeps one entry per CDR3 protein. The data hold 300,000 to 400,000 distinct CDR3 sequences, with 21% observed a single time. This chain connects TRBV11-3 to TRBJ2-7; a possible D gene is TRBD2 (6 bases). The source material was blood. This sequence was found in a woman in her forties or fifties with Graves' hyperthyroidism. The CDR3 is CASSLGYGGYEQYF. Here the CDR3 DNA reads TGTGCCAGCAGCTTAGGCTACGGGGGCTACGAGCAGTACTTC.